These 11 T cell receptor beta chains originate from one sample sequenced in a study of graft-versus-host responses after intestinal transplantation listed by TCRdb under 2021. The library came from the immunoSEQ multiplex PCR assay. TCRdb's version of the immuneACCESS table is confined to in-frame rearrangements and falls short of the full clone set. An unresolved V gene accounts for under half of the shortfall where checked; the remainder is of unknown origin. The sample profile shows about 12,000 clones; more than 85% of them were found once. Clones ranked in the top ten supply approximately 22% of the sample. Sequences were derived from PBMCs, sampled 109 days after intestinal transplant. All receptors come from a human patient who received an intestinal transplant, so some T cells may come from the graft donor.

The chain employs TRBV5-6 and TRBJ1-5; 7 bases are shared with TRBD1. Germline loops: CDR1 SGHDT, CDR2 YYEEEE. V dropped 1 base and J dropped 3; count of bases not matched to a gene: 7. The CDR3 spans 16 residues. The CDR3 DNA is TGTGCCAGCAGCTTGTCATGGGGACAGCACAATCAGCCCCAGCATTTT. This gives the protein CASSLSWGQHNQPQHF.

This clone was found once. The rearrangement joins TRBV7-2 to TRBJ1-5; unclear D gene. V was pared by 5 bases and J by 2 bases, with 7 bases between. The CDR3 consists of 13 residues. CDR1 and CDR2 (germline): SGHTA, FQGNSA. Here the CDR3 reads CASSPRGNQPQHF. The CDR3 bases are TGTGCCAGCAGCCCGAGGGGCAATCAGCCCCAGCATTTT.

The J gene is TRBJ2-1, the V gene TRBV28, with D possibly being TRBD2 (6 bases). The CDR3 length is 15 residues. The V gene's germline CDR1 is MDHEN and CDR2 SYDVKM. Trimming cost V 5 bases and J 6 bases, with 17 bases left between them. The CDR3 coding sequence is TGTGCCAGCAGTGTCCTTGGAGGGGAACGCAATGAGCAGTTCTTC. Translation: CASSVLGGERNEQFF.

This chain joins TRBV5-1 and TRBJ1-3; TRBD1 matches at 7 bases. This CDR3 contains 16 residues. The J segment lost 1 base and the V segment lost 4 bases, leaving 8 bases of the junction unmatched. Germline CDR1 reads SGHRS; CDR2 reads YFSETQ. CDR3 loop: CASSTDRVSSGNTIYF. The CDR3 bases are TGCGCCAGCAGCACCGACAGGGTTTCTTCTGGAAACACCATATATTTT.

The gene calls are TRBV19 and TRBJ2-5; 7 bases line up with TRBD1. Unmatched junction bases numbered 2, after V lost 3 bases and J lost 4 bases. The germline CDR1 and CDR2 sequences are LNHDA and SQIVND (reference sequence). The CDR3 has 13 amino acids. In DNA, the CDR3 is TGTGCCAGTAGTATGAACAGGGGAGAGACCCAGTACTTC. Amino acid sequence: CASSMNRGETQYF.

The chain couples TRBV11-2 to TRBJ2-7; the D gene could be TRBD1 or TRBD2 (5 bases each). There are 14 residues in the CDR3. Trimming removed 2 bases at V and 6 bases at J, with 14 bases between. CDR1 is SGHAT and CDR2 is FQNNGV in the germline V gene. The CDR3 sequence is CASSLQGAGAEQYF. CDR3 nucleotide sequence: TGTGCCAGCAGCTTACAGGGCGCCGGGGCCGAGCAGTACTTC.

The chain carries TRBV29-1 and TRBJ2-7; D possibly matches TRBD1 or TRBD2 (5 bases each). The CDR3 is 14 amino acids. Trimming took 7 bases from V and 0 from J, leaving 16 bases between them. Germline V gene data show CDR1 as SQVTM and CDR2 as ANQGSEA. CDR3 sequence reads: CSADPGRSSYEQYF. The CDR3, as DNA: TGCAGCGCGGATCCGGGACGGAGCTCCTACGAGCAGTACTTC.

The chain links TRBV14 to TRBJ2-7, with D uncertain. The germline V gene encodes CDR1 SGHDN and CDR2 FVKESK. The V end lost 1 base, the J end lost 0 bases, and 13 bases lay between the germline ends. This CDR3 is built from 16 residues. The chain's CDR3 is CASSQGKPWSSYEQYF. In DNA form, the CDR3 reads TGTGCCAGCAGCCAAGGGAAACCTTGGAGCTCCTACGAGCAGTACTTC.

A few counts support this clone. The chain carries TRBV7-9 and TRBJ2-5; no firm D call. The length of the CDR3 is 13 residues. The germline gives CDR1 SEHNR, CDR2 FQNEAQ (reference sequence). V gave up 5 bases and J gave up 0 bases, with 7 bases separating them. Written as DNA, the CDR3 is TGTGCCAGCAGCGCAAAGTACCAAGAGACCCAGTACTTC. Protein sequence: CASSAKYQETQYF. The variable domain in full, completed from reference TRBV7-9 and TRBJ2-5, reads DTGVSQNPRHKITKRGQNVTFRCDPISEHNRLYWYRQTLGQGPEFLTYFQNEAQLEKSRLLSDRFSAERPKGSFSTLEIQRTEQGDSAMYLCASSAKYQETQYFGPGTRLLVL.

Only a few counts were recorded for this clone. The rearrangement joins TRBV7-1 to TRBJ2-7; TRBD2 matches at 8 bases. TRBV7-1 is annotated as an ORF whose role is uncertain. The CDR3 runs 14 residues. Losses at the gene ends were 4 bases for V and 5 bases for J; bases not matched to a gene: 7. The CDR3 loop is CASSLSSGNHEQYF. CDR3 DNA: TGTGCCAGCAGCTTGAGTAGCGGGAATCACGAGCAGTACTTC.

The genes are TRBV5-1 and TRBJ1-4, with D possibly being TRBD1 (6 bases). The germline V and J ends were trimmed by 7 bases and 5 bases, with 15 bases remaining between them. Germline V gene lookup returns CDR1 SGHRS and CDR2 YFSETQ. The CDR3 is 14 amino acids. The CDR3 DNA is TGCGCCAGCTCCCCGGGGGGCGGGAATGAAAAACTGTTTTTT. Protein product: CASSPGGGNEKLFF.